This TCR beta chain stems from a study of blood T cell repertoires in COVID-19. Authors' methods: Amplification with reference gene primers provided the estimates of nucleated cell counts. Clones were sequenced by immunoSEQ multiplex PCR, and TCRdb holds only the in-frame ones, with some missing. The DNA gave D and trimming, while V, J and clone size come from that table. The sample contains some 300,000 clones, 89% of which appear only once. Enrolled through a virtual design, the participants were between about 18 and 100 years of age and came from approximately 25 US areas. The sequence came from a woman aged 25 to 39 who had recovered from COVID-19. Sequenced material: PBMCs or T cells enriched from blood (not recorded which).

CDR3 residues: CSVELDTEAFF. The CDR3 nucleotides read TGCAGCGTTGAACTAGACACTGAAGCTTTCTTT. The genes are TRBV29-1 and TRBJ1-1; D is ambiguous. The germline V and J ends were trimmed by 2 bases and 3 bases, with 4 bases remaining between them. This CDR3 has 11 residues. Germline values: CDR1 SQVTM, CDR2 ANQGSEA.